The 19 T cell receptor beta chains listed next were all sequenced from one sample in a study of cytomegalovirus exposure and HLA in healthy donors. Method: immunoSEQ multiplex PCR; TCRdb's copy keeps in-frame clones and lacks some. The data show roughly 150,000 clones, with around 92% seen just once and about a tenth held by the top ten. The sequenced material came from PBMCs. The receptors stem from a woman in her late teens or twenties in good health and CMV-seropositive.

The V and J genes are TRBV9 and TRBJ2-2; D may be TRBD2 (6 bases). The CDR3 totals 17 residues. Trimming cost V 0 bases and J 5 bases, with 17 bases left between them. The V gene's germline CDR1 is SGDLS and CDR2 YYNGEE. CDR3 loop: CASSVDPGGFWTGELFF. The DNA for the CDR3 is TGTGCCAGCAGCGTAGACCCCGGGGGTTTTTGGACCGGGGAGCTGTTTTTT. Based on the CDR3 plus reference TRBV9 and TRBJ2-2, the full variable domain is DSGVTQTPKHLITATGQRVTLRCSPRSGDLSVYWYQQSLDQGLQFLIQYYNGEERAKGNILERFSAQQFPDLHSELNLSSLELGDSALYFCASSVDPGGFWTGELFFGEGSRLTVL.

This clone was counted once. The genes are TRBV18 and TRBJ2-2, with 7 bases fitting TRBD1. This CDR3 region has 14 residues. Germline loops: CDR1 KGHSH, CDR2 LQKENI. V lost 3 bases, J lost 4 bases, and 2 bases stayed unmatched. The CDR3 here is CASSPDRVTGELFF. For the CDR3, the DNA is TGTGCCAGCTCACCCGACAGGGTCACCGGGGAGCTGTTTTTT.

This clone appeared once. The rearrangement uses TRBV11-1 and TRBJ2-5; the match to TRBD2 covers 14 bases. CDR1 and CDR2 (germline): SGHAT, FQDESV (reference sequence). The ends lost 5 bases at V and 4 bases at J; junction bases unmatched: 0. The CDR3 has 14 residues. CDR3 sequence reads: CASSGTSGGETQYF. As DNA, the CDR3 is TGTGCCAGCAGCGGGACTAGCGGGGGAGAGACCCAGTACTTC.

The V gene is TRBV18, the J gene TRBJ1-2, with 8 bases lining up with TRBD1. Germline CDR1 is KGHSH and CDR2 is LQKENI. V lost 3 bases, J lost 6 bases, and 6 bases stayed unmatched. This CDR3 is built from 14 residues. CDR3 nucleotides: TGTGCCAGCTCACCCCCGGACAGGGATGATGGCTACACCTTC. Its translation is CASSPPDRDDGYTF.

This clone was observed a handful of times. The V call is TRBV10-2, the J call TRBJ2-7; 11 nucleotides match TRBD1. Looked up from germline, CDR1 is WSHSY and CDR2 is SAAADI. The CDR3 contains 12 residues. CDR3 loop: CASGQGAYEQYF. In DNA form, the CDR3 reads TGCGCTTCGGGACAGGGGGCCTACGAGCAGTACTTC.

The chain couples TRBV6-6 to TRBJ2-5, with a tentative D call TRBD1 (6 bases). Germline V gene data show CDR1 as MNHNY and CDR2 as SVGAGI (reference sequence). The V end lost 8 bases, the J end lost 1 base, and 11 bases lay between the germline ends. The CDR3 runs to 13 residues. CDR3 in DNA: TGTGCCAGCTTGATGGGGGCCCAAGAGACCCAGTACTTC. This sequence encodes CASLMGAQETQYF.

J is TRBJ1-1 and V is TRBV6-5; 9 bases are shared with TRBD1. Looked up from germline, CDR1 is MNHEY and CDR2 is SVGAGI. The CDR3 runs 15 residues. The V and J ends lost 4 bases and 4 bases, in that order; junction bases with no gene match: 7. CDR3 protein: CASSSTGGAVTEAFF. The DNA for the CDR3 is TGTGCCAGCAGTTCGACAGGGGGAGCGGTCACTGAAGCTTTCTTT.

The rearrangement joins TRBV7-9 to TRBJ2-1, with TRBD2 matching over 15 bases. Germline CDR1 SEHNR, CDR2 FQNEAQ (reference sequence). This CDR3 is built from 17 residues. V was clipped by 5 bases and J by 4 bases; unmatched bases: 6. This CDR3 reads CASSPRTSGRGYNEQFF. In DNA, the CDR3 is TGTGCCAGCAGCCCGAGGACTAGCGGGAGGGGTTACAATGAGCAGTTCTTC. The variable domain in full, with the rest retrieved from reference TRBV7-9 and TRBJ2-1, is DTGVSQNPRHKITKRGQNVTFRCDPISEHNRLYWYRQTLGQGPEFLTYFQNEAQLEKSRLLSDRFSAERPKGSFSTLEIQRTEQGDSAMYLCASSPRTSGRGYNEQFFGPGTRLTVL.

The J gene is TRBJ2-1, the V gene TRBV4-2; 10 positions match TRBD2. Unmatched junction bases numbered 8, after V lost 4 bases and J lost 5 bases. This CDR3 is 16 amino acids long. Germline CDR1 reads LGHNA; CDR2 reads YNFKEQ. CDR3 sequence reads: CASSLTGTSVDNEQFF. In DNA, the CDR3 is TGTGCCAGCAGCCTAACAGGGACTAGCGTAGACAATGAGCAGTTCTTC.

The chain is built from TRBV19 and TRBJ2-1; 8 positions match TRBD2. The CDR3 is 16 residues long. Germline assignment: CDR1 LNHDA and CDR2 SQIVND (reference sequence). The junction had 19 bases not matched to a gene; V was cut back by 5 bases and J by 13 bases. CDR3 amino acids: CASSETLAGLLDGQFF. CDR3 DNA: TGTGCCAGTAGTGAGACCCTAGCGGGCCTTTTGGATGGTCAGTTCTTC.

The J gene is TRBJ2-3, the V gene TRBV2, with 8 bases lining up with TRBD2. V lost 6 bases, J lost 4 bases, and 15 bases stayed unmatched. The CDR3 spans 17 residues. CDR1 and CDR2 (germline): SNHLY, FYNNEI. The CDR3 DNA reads TGTGCCAGCAGGGGGGTGACAGCGGGAGTGCACTCAGATACGCAGTATTTT. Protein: CASRGVTAGVHSDTQYF.

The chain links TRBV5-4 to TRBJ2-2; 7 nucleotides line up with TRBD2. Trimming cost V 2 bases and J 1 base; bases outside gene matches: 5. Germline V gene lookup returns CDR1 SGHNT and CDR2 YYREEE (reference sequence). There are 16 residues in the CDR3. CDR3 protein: CASSFRASGNTGELFF. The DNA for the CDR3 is TGTGCCAGCAGCTTTCGGGCTAGCGGGAACACCGGGGAGCTGTTTTTT.

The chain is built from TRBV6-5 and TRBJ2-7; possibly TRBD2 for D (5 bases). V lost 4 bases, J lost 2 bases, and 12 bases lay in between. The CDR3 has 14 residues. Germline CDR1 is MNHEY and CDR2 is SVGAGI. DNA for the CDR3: TGTGCCAGCAGTTGGAGGCGCTCGCCCTACGAGCAGTACTTC. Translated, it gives CASSWRRSPYEQYF.

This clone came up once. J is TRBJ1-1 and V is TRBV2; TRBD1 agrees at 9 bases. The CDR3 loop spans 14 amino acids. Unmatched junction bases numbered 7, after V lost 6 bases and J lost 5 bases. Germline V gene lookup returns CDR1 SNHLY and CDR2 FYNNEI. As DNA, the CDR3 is TGTGCCAGCAGGGGACAGGGTATGGTAACTGAAGCTTTCTTT. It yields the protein CASRGQGMVTEAFF.

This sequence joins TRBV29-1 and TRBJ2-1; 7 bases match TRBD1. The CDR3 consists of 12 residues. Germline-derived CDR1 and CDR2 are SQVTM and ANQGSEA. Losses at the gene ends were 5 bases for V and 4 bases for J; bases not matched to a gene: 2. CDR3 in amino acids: CSVMTGYNEQFF. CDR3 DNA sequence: TGCAGCGTTATGACAGGGTACAATGAGCAGTTCTTC.

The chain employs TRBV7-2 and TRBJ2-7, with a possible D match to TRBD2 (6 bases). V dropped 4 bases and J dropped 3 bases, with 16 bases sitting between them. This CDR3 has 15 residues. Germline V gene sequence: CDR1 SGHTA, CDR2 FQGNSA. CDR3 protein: CASSSRDSLNYEQYF. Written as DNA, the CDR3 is TGTGCCAGCAGCTCCCGGGACTCCCTGAACTACGAGCAGTACTTC.

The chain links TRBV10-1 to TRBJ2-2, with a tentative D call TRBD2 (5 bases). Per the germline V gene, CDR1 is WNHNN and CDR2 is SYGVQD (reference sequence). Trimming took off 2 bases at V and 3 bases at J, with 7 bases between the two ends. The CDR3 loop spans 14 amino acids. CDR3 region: CASSEKEDTGELFF. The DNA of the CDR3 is TGCGCCAGCAGTGAGAAGGAGGACACCGGGGAGCTGTTTTTT.

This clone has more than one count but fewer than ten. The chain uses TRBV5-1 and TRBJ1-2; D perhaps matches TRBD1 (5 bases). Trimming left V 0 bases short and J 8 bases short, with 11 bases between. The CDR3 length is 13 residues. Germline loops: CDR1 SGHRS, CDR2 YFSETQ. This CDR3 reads CASSLVGAGGYTF. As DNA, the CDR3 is TGCGCCAGCAGCTTGGTAGGGGCCGGCGGCTACACCTTC.

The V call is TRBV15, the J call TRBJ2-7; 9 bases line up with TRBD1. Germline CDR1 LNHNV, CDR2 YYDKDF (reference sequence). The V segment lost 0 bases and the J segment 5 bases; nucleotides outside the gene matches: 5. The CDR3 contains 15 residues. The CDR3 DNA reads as TGTGCCACCAGCAGAGACAACAGGGGGCTGGACGAGCAGTACTTC. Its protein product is CATSRDNRGLDEQYF.